This T cell receptor beta chain came from a study of human T cells and chemical hapten exposure. Study-wide context: The patients, most of them female, presented with alopecia areata, totalis or universalis.

This clonotype showed up many times. TCRdb passed the RACE reads through MiXCR, listing each CDR3 protein once. The sample carries tens of thousands of distinct CDR3 sequences, approximately 11% recorded once. Documented time point: patch test 3, about 24 weeks after DPC sensitization. Indicated treatment: therapeutic diphenylcyclopropenone sensitization with weekly scalp DPC. The CDR3 is 15 residues long. V was trimmed by 6 bases and J by 0 bases, leaving 9 bases between them. The germline V gene has CDR1 MNHEY and CDR2 SVGAGI. The specimen comprised whole blood, sampled in connection with sensitization to the hapten diphenylcyclopropenone (DPC). The receptor comes from a woman aged 25 to 39 with alopecia areata. Some clones in this sample may be carry-over from other donors' samples. The rearrangement joins TRBV6-5 to TRBJ1-6, with TRBD1 as a possible D gene (5 bases). CDR3 bases: TGTGCCAGCAGGCCAGGGAGCTCCTATAATTCACCCCTCCACTTT. As protein: CASRPGSSYNSPLHF.